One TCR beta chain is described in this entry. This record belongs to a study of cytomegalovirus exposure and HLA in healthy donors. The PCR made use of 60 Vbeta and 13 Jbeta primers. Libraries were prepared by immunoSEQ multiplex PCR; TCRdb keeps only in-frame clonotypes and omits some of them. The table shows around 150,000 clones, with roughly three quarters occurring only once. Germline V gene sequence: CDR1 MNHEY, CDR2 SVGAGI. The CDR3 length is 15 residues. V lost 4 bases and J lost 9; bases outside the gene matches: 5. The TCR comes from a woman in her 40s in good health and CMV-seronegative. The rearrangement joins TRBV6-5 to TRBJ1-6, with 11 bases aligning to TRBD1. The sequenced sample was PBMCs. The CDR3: CASSWSGTGGSPLHF. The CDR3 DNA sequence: TGTGCCAGCAGTTGGTCAGGGACAGGGGGTTCACCCCTCCACTTT.